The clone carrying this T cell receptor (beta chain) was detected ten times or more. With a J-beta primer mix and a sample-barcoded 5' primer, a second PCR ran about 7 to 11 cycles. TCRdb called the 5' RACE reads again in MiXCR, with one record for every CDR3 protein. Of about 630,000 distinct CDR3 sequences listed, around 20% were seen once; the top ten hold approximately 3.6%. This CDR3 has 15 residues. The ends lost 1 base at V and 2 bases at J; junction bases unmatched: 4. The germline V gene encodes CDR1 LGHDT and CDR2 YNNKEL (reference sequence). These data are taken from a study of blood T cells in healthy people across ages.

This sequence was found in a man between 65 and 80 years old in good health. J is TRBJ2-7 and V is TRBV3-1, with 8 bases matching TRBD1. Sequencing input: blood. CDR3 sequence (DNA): TGTGCCAGCAGCCAAGCAGACAGGGGTCCCTACGAGCAGTACTTC. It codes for CASSQADRGPYEQYF.